This T cell receptor (beta chain) stems from a study of T cells in pancreatic ductal adenocarcinoma. The study, taken as a whole, reports: Comparisons of tumor and blood clonality may show falsely lower tumor diversity.

On this clone itself: Its antigen is undetermined.

Surgery without prior neoadjuvant therapy was the treatment of the selected pancreatic ductal adenocarcinoma patients. The repertoire was sequenced with immunoSEQ multiplex PCR; TCRdb's copy has only in-frame clones and lacks some. The sample lists more than 85,000 clones, about 95% occurring once. The CDR3 spans 15 residues. Looked up from germline, CDR1 is LNHDA and CDR2 is SQIVND (reference sequence). The junction had 10 bases not matched to a gene; V was cut back by 5 bases and J by 7 bases. Sequenced material: PBMCs. The rearrangement links TRBV19 to TRBJ1-2; 10 nucleotides line up with TRBD1. The TCR comes from a human donor with pancreatic ductal adenocarcinoma. The CDR3 sequence is CASSWASGTGVGYTF. CDR3 nucleotide sequence: TGTGCCAGTAGTTGGGCTTCCGGGACAGGGGTTGGCTACACCTTC.